A single sample is the source of the 29 T cell receptor beta chains below, sequenced in a study of regulatory T cells in long-lasting Graves disease. Time point here: newly diagnosed GD, antithyroid drugs for less than 3 months. Following extraction of RNA from PBMCs, that RNA was used to make the TCR library. TCR beta libraries were built with iRepertoire HTBI primers and Arm-PCR of CDR3 regions. Each CDR3 protein gets one entry after TCRdb re-called the multiplex PCR reads with MiXCR. The sample lists roughly 250,000 distinct CDR3 sequences; around 19% were seen once. These data are also associated with another study on T cells in Graves' hyperthyroidism and ophthalmopathy.

Sequenced here: peripheral blood mononuclear cells (PBMCs), sampled at new diagnosis, from a patient treated with antithyroid drugs. The receptors here all came from a young woman with Graves disease.

Many counts were recorded for this clonotype. V is TRBV2 and J is TRBJ1-6, with a weak D call TRBD1 (6 bases). V was trimmed by 4 bases and J by 7 bases, leaving 11 bases between them. The CDR3 contains 14 residues. Germline lookup yields CDR1 SNHLY and CDR2 FYNNEI. This CDR3 is CASSAWTENSPLHF. The CDR3, as DNA: TGTGCCAGCAGTGCATGGACAGAAAATTCACCCCTCCACTTT.

This clonotype has a count of ten or more. This chain joins TRBV20-1 and TRBJ2-7; 8 bases agree with TRBD2. CDR1 is DFQATT, CDR2 SNEGSKA, per germline (reference sequence). The CDR3 totals 15 residues. The ends lost 5 bases at V and 4 bases at J; junction bases unmatched: 13. CDR3 bases: TGCAGTGCTGGCCGTAGAAGCGGGGGTCGGTACGAGCAGTACTTC. As protein: CSAGRRSGGRYEQYF.

This clonotype has at least ten counts. The chain employs TRBV24-1 and TRBJ1-2; a weak D match, TRBD1 (5 bases). Looked up from germline, CDR1 is KGHDR and CDR2 is SFDVKD. The CDR3 sequence is 14 residues long. V shed 3 bases and J shed 1 base, with 8 bases lying between them. CDR3 protein: CATSDADNNYGYTF. The DNA of the CDR3 is TGTGCCACCAGTGATGCGGACAATAACTATGGCTACACCTTC.

The chain combines TRBV18 with TRBJ1-4; a possible D gene is TRBD1 (5 bases). The germline gives CDR1 KGHSH, CDR2 LQKENI. The CDR3 has 16 amino acids. The germline V and J ends were trimmed by 5 bases and 8 bases, with 21 bases remaining between them. The CDR3, as DNA: TGTGCCAGCTCATCGGACGCGGTACAGGCGGGGGAAAAACTGTTTTTT. It translates to CASSSDAVQAGEKLFF.

This clonotype has ten or more counts. CDR3 sequence: CSAVAGGPYEQFF. The CDR3 nucleotides read TGCAGTGCTGTAGCGGGGGGGCCCTATGAGCAGTTCTTC. The V gene is TRBV20-1, the J gene TRBJ2-1; TRBD2 aligns across 11 bases. After removal of 5 bases from V and 8 bases from J, the junction contained 5 bases not matched to a gene. The CDR3 has 13 residues. CDR1 is DFQATT and CDR2 is SNEGSKA in the germline V gene (reference sequence).

This rearrangement joins TRBV5-1 to TRBJ2-2; no clear D gene. V lost 1 base and J 0 bases, leaving 10 bases between the germline ends. This CDR3 has 16 amino acids. CDR1 SGHRS and CDR2 YFSETQ come from the germline V gene. CDR3 sequence reads: CASSLTSHANTGELFF. CDR3 coding DNA: TGCGCCAGCAGCTTGACTTCGCACGCGAACACCGGGGAGCTGTTTTTT.

This clonotype was counted ten times or more. This chain uses TRBV6-4 with TRBJ1-1; 8 bases fit TRBD1. CDR1 MRHNA and CDR2 SNTAGT come from the germline V gene. The CDR3 runs 14 residues. With 6 bases clipped from V and 2 bases from J, the junction kept 5 bases outside the gene matches. The CDR3 DNA sequence: TGTGCCAGCAGAATGGACAGGGTCAACACTGAAGCTTTCTTT. It specifies CASRMDRVNTEAFF.

This clonotype was seen ten or more times. The rearrangement uses TRBV7-6 and TRBJ1-4; 8 bases are a match to TRBD1. Per the germline V gene, CDR1 is SGHVS and CDR2 is FNYEAQ. This CDR3 has 15 amino acids. V trimming: 4 bases; J trimming: 7 bases; junction bases outside the gene matches: 8. The CDR3 sequence is CASSSGQGSSEKLFF. CDR3 coding DNA: TGTGCCAGCAGCTCCGGACAGGGTTCAAGTGAAAAACTGTTTTTT.

About this clonotype: A clone one base away is much larger, so this may be a read error. CDR3 sequence (DNA): TGTGCCAGCACCGGGGACGGGAAAATGTTTTTT. It encodes CASTGDGKMFF. J is TRBJ1-4 and V is TRBV7-9; TRBD1 might be the D (5 bases). Germline CDR1 and CDR2: SEHNR and FQNEAQ (reference sequence). This CDR3 comprises 11 residues. Trimming took off 7 bases at V and 15 bases at J, with 15 bases between the two ends.

Many counts were recorded for this clonotype. The rearrangement joins TRBV12-3 or TRBV12-4 to TRBJ1-6; 9 bases are a match to TRBD1. This CDR3 is built from 14 residues. The V and J ends lost 6 bases and 8 bases, in that order; junction bases with no gene match: 5. As DNA, the CDR3 is TGTGCCAGCAGGGAGGGACAGGGATATTCACCCCTCCACTTT. Its translation: CASREGQGYSPLHF.

This chain links TRBV30 with TRBJ2-1; unclear D gene. The CDR3 covers 13 residues. Germline V gene data show CDR1 as GTSNPN and CDR2 as SVGIG (reference sequence). V lost 3 bases, J lost 4 bases, and 10 bases lay in between. The CDR3 region has the DNA TGTGCCTGGAGCATTGTGGGGTACAATGAGCAGTTCTTC. Translating it yields CAWSIVGYNEQFF.

In its sample, this clonotype was seen a few times. A read error is possible here, since a much larger clone lies one base away. The final CDR3 position lacks the conserved phenylalanine or tryptophan, pointing to a likely read error. This rearrangement joins TRBV3-1 to TRBJ1-2; no firm D call. The CDR3 runs to 12 residues. The V end was cut by 4 bases, the J end by 5 bases, with 8 bases between. Germline loops: CDR1 LGHDT, CDR2 YNNKEL (reference sequence). CDR3 amino acids: CASSRTTYGYTL. Written as DNA, the CDR3 is TGTGCCAGCAGCCGGACTACTTATGGCTACACCCTC.

This clonotype came up many times. This chain uses TRBV2 with TRBJ1-2; perhaps TRBD1 as D (6 bases). This CDR3 has 11 residues. The germline V and J ends were trimmed by 7 bases and 8 bases, with 11 bases remaining between them. Germline CDR1 and CDR2: SNHLY and FYNNEI. CDR3 protein: CASMIRGGYTF. The CDR3 DNA follows: TGTGCCAGCATGATAAGGGGGGGCTACACCTTC.

This clonotype was seen many times. DNA of the CDR3: TGCAGCGTTCATTCGGGCAGGGGGCGAAACTACGAGCAGTACTTC. It yields the protein CSVHSGRGRNYEQYF. The chain has TRBV29-1 and TRBJ2-7; TRBD1 matches at 8 bases. The germline gives CDR1 SQVTM, CDR2 ANQGSEA. The CDR3 has 15 residues. The trim removed 5 bases at V and 3 bases at J, leaving 12 bases unmatched.

This clonotype was observed at least ten times. This chain uses TRBV7-9 with TRBJ1-2, with 7 bases matching TRBD1. The V gene end was trimmed by 3 bases and the J gene end by 4 bases; junction bases not matched to a gene: 11. Germline CDR1 and CDR2: SEHNR and FQNEAQ (reference sequence). This CDR3 is built from 16 residues. The CDR3 spells CASSFSGTEDLYGYTF. The CDR3 DNA sequence: TGTGCCAGCAGCTTTAGCGGGACAGAAGACCTCTATGGCTACACCTTC.

Remarks on this clonotype: A far larger clone is just one base off, so this is likely a read error. This chain uses TRBV20-1 with TRBJ2-1; the D gene is possibly TRBD1 (6 bases). The CDR3 has 13 residues. The germline V gene encodes CDR1 DFQATT and CDR2 SNEGSKA (reference sequence). V was cut by 0 bases and J by 10 bases, with 13 bases left in between. CDR3 coding DNA: TGCAGTGCTAGAGATATAGGGGGTTACGAGCAGTTCTTC. It yields the protein CSARDIGGYEQFF.

Of note for this clonotype: A much larger clone sits a single nucleotide away, making a read error possible. The V gene is TRBV12-5, the J gene TRBJ2-2, with a tentative D call TRBD2 (5 bases). CDR1 and CDR2 from the germline V gene are LGHNT and FRNRAP. Trimming shortened V by 5 bases and J by 1 base, and 11 bases separated the two germline ends. The length of the CDR3 is 15 residues. CDR3 coding DNA: TGTGCTAGTGGTGGCGTAGCGAGGAACACCGGGGAGCTGTTTTTT. It encodes CASGGVARNTGELFF.

This clonotype has at least ten counts. The V call is TRBV12-3 or TRBV12-4, the J call TRBJ2-2; TRBD1 matches at 12 bases. The CDR3 runs 17 residues. The junction had 10 bases not matched to a gene; V was cut back by 5 bases and J by 6 bases. CDR3 sequence (DNA): TGTGCCAGCAGTCTCCGGGACAGGGGGCGTTATGCCGGGGAGCTGTTTTTT. It is translated as CASSLRDRGRYAGELFF.

There are many counts of this clonotype. J is TRBJ2-1 and V is TRBV7-3; D remains unclear. This CDR3 is built from 15 residues. The V end was cut by 2 bases, the J end by 2 bases, with 10 bases between. CDR1 is SGHTA and CDR2 is FQGTGA in the germline V gene. CDR3 sequence: CASSLLIAPYNEQFF. The CDR3 DNA sequence: TGTGCCAGCAGCTTACTTATAGCCCCCTACAATGAGCAGTTCTTC.

In its sample, this clonotype was seen many times. This rearrangement joins TRBV27 to TRBJ1-2, with a weak D call TRBD1 (5 bases). The CDR3 length is 13 residues. Per the germline V gene, CDR1 is MNHEY and CDR2 is SMNVEV (reference sequence). Between the trimmed V and J ends, which lost 5 bases and 8 bases, there was a span of 15 bases. The CDR3 DNA follows: TGTGCCAGCAGTCCCCGTGAAGGGACGGGCTACACCTTC. Translating it yields CASSPREGTGYTF.

In this sample, this clonotype turned up many times. This sequence joins TRBV5-5 and TRBJ1-5; D not resolved. This CDR3 is built from 15 residues. Trimming cost V 4 bases and J 0 bases, with 11 bases left between them. The germline V gene has CDR1 SGHKS and CDR2 YYEKEE (reference sequence). CDR3 coding DNA: TGTGCCAGCAGCATACCGGACGGTAGCAATCAGCCCCAGCATTTT. Residues: CASSIPDGSNQPQHF.

This clonotype was found many times. This sequence joins TRBV12-3 or TRBV12-4 and TRBJ1-3; tentatively, D is TRBD1 (6 bases). CDR3 length: 15 amino acids. The V gene lost 0 bases and the J gene lost 8 bases, with 14 bases spanning the gap. For the CDR3, the DNA is TGTGCCAGCAGTTTAGCGGGGGCGACCTGGGACACCATATATTTT. This translates into CASSLAGATWDTIYF.

At least ten counts were recorded for this clonotype. The genes are TRBV20-1 and TRBJ2-1; TRBD2 matches at 11 bases. J lost 4 bases, V lost 4 bases, and 6 bases had no gene match. Germline lookup yields CDR1 DFQATT and CDR2 SNEGSKA (reference sequence). This CDR3 region has 15 residues. The CDR3 spells CSANLAGGLYNEQFF. CDR3 in DNA: TGCAGTGCTAACTTAGCGGGGGGGCTGTACAATGAGCAGTTCTTC.

Remarks on this clonotype: It differs at one base from a far larger clone, so likely a read error. The V call is TRBV13, the J call TRBJ1-2; perhaps TRBD1 as D (6 bases). The germline V gene has CDR1 PRHDT and CDR2 FYEKMQ (reference sequence). CDR3 size: 15 residues. The CDR3 is CASRSFAGANCGYTF. The CDR3 DNA reads as TGTGCCAGCAGGTCCTTTGCAGGGGCTAACTGTGGCTACACCTTC.

The chain combines TRBV6-1 with TRBJ2-2; D possibly matches TRBD1 or TRBD2 (6 bases each). The CDR3 runs 18 residues. CDR1 MNHNS and CDR2 SASEGT come from the germline V gene. The V end was cut by 8 bases, the J end by 3 bases, with 25 bases between. CDR3 nucleotides: TGTGCCAGCCGGGGGCTTACGACAGGAAGGGAGTACACCGGGGAGCTGTTTTTT. It translates to CASRGLTTGREYTGELFF.

Details on this clonotype: This likely reflects a read error, since a far larger clone is one base away. The chain employs TRBV12-3 or TRBV12-4 and TRBJ2-1; 14 nucleotides line up with TRBD2. With 4 bases clipped from V and 10 bases from J, the junction kept 9 bases outside the gene matches. This CDR3 comprises 16 residues. CDR3 DNA sequence: TGTGCCAGCAGTTCCGGGACTAGCGGGGGATCCTACGAGCAGTTCTTC. Protein product: CASSSGTSGGSYEQFF.

This clonotype was picked up many times. The chain joins TRBV20-1 to TRBJ1-1; no reliable D call. CDR1 DFQATT and CDR2 SNEGSKA come from the germline V gene (reference sequence). The CDR3 spans 13 residues. With 1 base removed from V and 1 base from J, the gap between germline ends came to 7 bases. Here the CDR3 reads CSARVSPNTEAFF. CDR3 nucleotide sequence: TGCAGTGCTAGAGTATCCCCGAACACTGAAGCTTTCTTT.

Points on this clonotype: This is likely an artifact of a read error, given a far larger clone one base away. The chain has TRBV7-2 and TRBJ1-5; possible D gene TRBD1, 6 bases. The CDR3 covers 14 residues. Germline CDR1 reads SGHTA; CDR2 reads FQGNSA. The CDR3 protein is CANSFGGAGQPQHF. The CDR3 nucleotides read TGTGCCAACAGCTTTGGGGGCGCCGGGCAGCCCCAGCATTTT. The whole variable domain, remainder taken from reference TRBV7-2 and TRBJ1-5, is GAGVSQSPSNKVTEKGKDVELRCDPISGHTALYWYRQSLGQGLEFLIYFQGNSAPDKSGLPSDRFSAERTGGSVSTLTIQRTQQEDSAVYLCANSFGGAGQPQHFGDGTRLSIL.

Concerning this clonotype: A much larger clone differs by one base, so this may be a read error. The chain joins TRBV5-1 to TRBJ2-5, with 8 nucleotides matching TRBD1. Looked up from germline, CDR1 is SGHRS and CDR2 is YFSETQ. CDR3 size: 15 residues. This chain's CDR3 is CVSSLGQAPAETQYF. The CDR3 DNA follows: TGCGTCAGCAGCTTGGGACAGGCCCCAGCGGAGACCCAGTACTTC.